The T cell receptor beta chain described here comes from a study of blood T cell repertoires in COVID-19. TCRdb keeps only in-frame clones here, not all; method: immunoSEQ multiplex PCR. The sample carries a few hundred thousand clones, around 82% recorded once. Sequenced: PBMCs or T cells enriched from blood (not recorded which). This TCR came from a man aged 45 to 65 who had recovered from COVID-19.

In DNA, the CDR3 is TGCAGCGTTGCCCGGCCAGGGGGCTACGAGCAGTACTTC. Protein product: CSVARPGGYEQYF. J is TRBJ2-7 and V is TRBV29-1; 7 bases are a match to TRBD1. Germline V gives CDR1 SQVTM, CDR2 ANQGSEA. The CDR3 contains 13 residues. J gave up 3 bases and V 4 bases, and 6 bases lay outside the gene matches.